This T cell receptor beta chain was obtained from a study of tumor-infiltrating lymphocytes in primary liver carcinoma. Study findings and constraints: It was observed that only about 8-25% of the top clones appeared in every one of the five tumor regions. A significantly higher top-250-clone fraction was found in tumors than in blood (p = 0.039).

About this clonotype itself: What it recognizes is unknown. This may be a read error, as it is one base from a much larger clone.

DNA and RNA were both co-extracted from about 20-30 mg of bulk tissue that had not been sorted. The authors sampled five separate regions per tumor. TCR beta cDNA came from around 0.5 ug total RNA, primed with a constant-region primer. ARM-PCR was slightly modified, and three nested multiplex PCR rounds with it gave rise to the TCR beta libraries. Both of the initial two PCR rounds ran for approximately 10 cycles and employed TRBV1-TRBV30 forward primers alongside a C-beta reverse primer. MiXCR, applied by TCRdb to the multiplex PCR reads, yields one record per CDR3 protein. The sample yields tens of thousands of distinct CDR3 sequences, 65% to 80% seen once. The length of the CDR3 is 14 residues. CDR1 is SGHRS and CDR2 is YFSETQ in the germline V gene. V was pared by 0 bases and J by 4 bases, with 8 bases between.

This rearrangement joins TRBV5-1 to TRBJ1-3, with no clear D. The sequenced sample consisted of liver tumor tissue from sampling region 5. Specified subset: tumor region T5, tumor centre. The receptor was isolated from a man aged 35-49 years with primary liver carcinoma and hepatitis B virus infection. The DNA of the CDR3 is TGCGCCAGCAGCTTGGATCCAGAGGGAAACACCATATATTTT. Translated: CASSLDPEGNTIYF.